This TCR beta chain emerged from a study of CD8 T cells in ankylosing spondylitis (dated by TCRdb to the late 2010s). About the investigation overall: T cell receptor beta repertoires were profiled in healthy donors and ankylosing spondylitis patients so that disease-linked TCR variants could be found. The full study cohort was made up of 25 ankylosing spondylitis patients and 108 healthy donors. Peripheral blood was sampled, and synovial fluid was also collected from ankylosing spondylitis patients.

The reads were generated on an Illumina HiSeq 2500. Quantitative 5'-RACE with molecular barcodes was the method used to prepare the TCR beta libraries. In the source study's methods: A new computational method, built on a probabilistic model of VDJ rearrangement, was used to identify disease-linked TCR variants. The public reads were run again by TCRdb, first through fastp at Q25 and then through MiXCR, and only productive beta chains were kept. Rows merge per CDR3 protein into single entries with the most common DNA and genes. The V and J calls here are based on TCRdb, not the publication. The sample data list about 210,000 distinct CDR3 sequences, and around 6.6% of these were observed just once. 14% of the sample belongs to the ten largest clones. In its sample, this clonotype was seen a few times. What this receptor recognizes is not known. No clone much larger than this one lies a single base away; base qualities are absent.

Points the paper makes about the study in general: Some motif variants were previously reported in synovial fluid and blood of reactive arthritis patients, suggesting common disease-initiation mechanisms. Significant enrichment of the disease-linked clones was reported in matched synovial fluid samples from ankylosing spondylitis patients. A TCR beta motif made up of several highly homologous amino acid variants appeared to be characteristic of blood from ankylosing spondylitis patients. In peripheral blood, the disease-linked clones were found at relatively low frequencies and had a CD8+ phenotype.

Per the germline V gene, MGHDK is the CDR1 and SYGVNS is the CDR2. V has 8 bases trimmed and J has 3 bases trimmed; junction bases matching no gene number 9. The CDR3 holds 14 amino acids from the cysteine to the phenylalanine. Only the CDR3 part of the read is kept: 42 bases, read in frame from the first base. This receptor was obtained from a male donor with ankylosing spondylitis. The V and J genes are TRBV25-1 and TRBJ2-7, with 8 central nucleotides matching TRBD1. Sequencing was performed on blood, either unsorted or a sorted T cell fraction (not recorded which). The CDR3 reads CASSGQGWVYEQYF. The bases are TGTGCCAGCTCCGGACAGGGTTGGGTCTACGAGCAGTACTTC.